The next 22 T cell receptor beta chains were all read from a single sample in a study of blood T cell repertoires in COVID-19. Generated by immunoSEQ multiplex PCR, the TCRdb table keeps only in-frame clones and is missing some. The data contain some 320,000 clones, around nine tenths of them singletons. Sequenced input: PBMCs or T cells enriched from blood (not recorded which). The receptors come from a woman aged 25 to 39 who had been exposed to COVID-19.

The V gene is TRBV7-9, the J gene TRBJ1-4; D not resolved. Germline CDR1 SEHNR, CDR2 FQNEAQ (reference sequence). Between the trimmed V and J ends, which lost 8 bases and 7 bases, there was a span of 14 bases. This CDR3 region has 13 residues. The CDR3 protein is CASEELRSEKLFF. In DNA, the CDR3 is TGTGCCAGCGAAGAACTTCGTAGTGAAAAACTGTTTTTT.

This chain uses TRBV7-8 with TRBJ2-7; 10 nucleotides agree with TRBD1. This CDR3 is built from 18 residues. Germline CDR1 reads SGHVS; CDR2 reads FQNEAQ. Trimming took 5 bases from V and 6 from J; bases not matched to a gene: 19. The CDR3 coding sequence is TGTGCCAGCAGCCCTTGGACAGGGGGTTTTAAAGTATTGGGCGAGCAGTACTTC. Protein product: CASSPWTGGFKVLGEQYF.

V usage is TRBV6-1 and J usage is TRBJ2-1; 14 bases align to TRBD2. This CDR3 region has 16 residues. The V and J ends lost 4 bases and 7 bases, in that order; junction bases with no gene match: 6. In germline, CDR1 is MNHNS, CDR2 SASEGT. CDR3 in amino acids: CASSAGLAGAGNEQFF. As DNA, the CDR3 is TGTGCCAGCAGTGCGGGACTAGCGGGGGCGGGGAATGAGCAGTTCTTC.

J is TRBJ1-4 and V is TRBV2; tentatively, D is TRBD1 (5 bases). CDR3 size: 13 residues. Germline V CDR1 and CDR2: SNHLY, FYNNEI. Trimming pared 5 bases from V and 7 bases from J, leaving 11 bases between. Written as DNA, the CDR3 is TGTGCCAGCAGTCGGGGGATTGCTGAAAAACTGTTTTTT. Residues: CASSRGIAEKLFF.

The chain employs TRBV5-1 and TRBJ1-2; 9 bases are a match to TRBD1. CDR1 SGHRS and CDR2 YFSETQ come from the germline V gene. The CDR3 has 13 amino acids. The V gene end was trimmed by 4 bases and the J gene end by 3 bases; junction bases not matched to a gene: 1. The CDR3 is CASSRTGDYGYTF. CDR3 sequence (DNA): TGCGCCAGCAGCCGGACAGGGGACTATGGCTACACCTTC.

The V gene is TRBV5-1, the J gene TRBJ2-5; D may be TRBD1 (6 bases). CDR3 length: 12 residues. Germline V CDR1 and CDR2: SGHRS, YFSETQ. Trimming took off 5 bases at V and 4 bases at J, with 9 bases between the two ends. CDR3 nucleotide sequence: TGCGCCAGCAGAACAGGGCGAGAGACCCAGTACTTC. This gives the protein CASRTGRETQYF.

The chain links TRBV11-2 to TRBJ2-5; 7 positions match TRBD1. The CDR3 is made up of 17 amino acids. V lost 4 bases, J lost 2 bases, and 13 bases stayed unmatched. Germline V gives CDR1 SGHAT, CDR2 FQNNGV. Here the CDR3 DNA reads TGTGCCAGCAGCTCCGAAGGGGTCTCCAGGGGGCAAGAGACCCAGTACTTC. Translated: CASSSEGVSRGQETQYF.

The chain has TRBV3-1 (or the pseudogene TRBV3-2) and TRBJ2-7, with D possibly matching TRBD2 (5 bases). The CDR3 sequence is 13 residues long. CDR1 and CDR2 (germline): LGHDT, YNNKEL (reference sequence). V lost 6 bases and J lost 5, with 14 bases in between. The CDR3 region is CASSPRSGNEQYF. The CDR3 bases are TGTGCCAGCAGTCCTCGATCGGGGAACGAGCAGTACTTC.

This clone showed up just once. V usage is TRBV2 and J usage is TRBJ2-3; 7 bases agree with TRBD1. Germline V gives CDR1 SNHLY, CDR2 FYNNEI. The CDR3 totals 12 residues. V trimming: 11 bases; J trimming: 3 bases; junction bases outside the gene matches: 5. CDR3 loop: CAGTGATDTQYF. The CDR3 nucleotides read TGTGCCGGCACAGGGGCGACAGATACGCAGTATTTT. The entire variable domain, with the rest obtained from reference TRBV2 and TRBJ2-3, is as follows: EPEVTQTPSHQVTQMGQEVILRCVPISNHLYFYWYRQILGQKVEFLVSFYNNEISEKSEIFDDQFSVERPDGSNFTLKIRSTKLEDSAMYFCAGTGATDTQYFGPGTRLTVL.

This chain connects TRBV18 to TRBJ1-2; D remains unclear. The CDR3 length is 15 residues. The germline gives CDR1 KGHSH, CDR2 LQKENI. V lost 1 base and J 6 bases, leaving 15 bases between the germline ends. DNA of the CDR3: TGTGCCAGCTCACCACGGGTCTTGCCGCAGGATGGCTACACCTTC. Residues: CASSPRVLPQDGYTF.

This chain joins TRBV4-1 and TRBJ2-5, with D tentatively TRBD2 (5 bases). Trimming stripped 1 base from V and 1 base from J, with 13 bases between. The germline V gene encodes CDR1 MGHRA and CDR2 YSYEKL. This CDR3 contains 16 residues. CDR3: CASSQGYPRVQETQYF. The CDR3 region has the DNA TGCGCCAGCAGCCAAGGCTATCCGAGGGTCCAAGAGACCCAGTACTTC.

CDR3 bases: TGTGCCAGCAGCTTGGCCCACAGGGGGCGGGGGGTTACTGAAGCTTTCTTT. The encoded protein is CASSLAHRGRGVTEAFF. The chain is built from TRBV7-8 and TRBJ1-1, with 9 bases that match TRBD1. Germline V gives CDR1 SGHVS, CDR2 FQNEAQ. The CDR3 spans 17 residues. J lost 5 bases, V lost 3 bases, and 13 bases had no gene match.

The V and J genes are TRBV27 and TRBJ2-3, with D unresolved. Trimming removed 5 bases at V and 3 bases at J, with 12 bases between. The CDR3 loop spans 14 amino acids. Germline CDR1 MNHEY, CDR2 SMNVEV (reference sequence). CDR3 sequence reads: CASSSPVRTDTQYF. The CDR3 DNA is TGTGCCAGCAGTAGTCCGGTTCGTACAGATACGCAGTATTTT.

The V and J genes are TRBV2 and TRBJ1-5; TRBD1 matches 10 bases. The CDR3 is made up of 15 amino acids. The germline gives CDR1 SNHLY, CDR2 FYNNEI. With V trimmed by 5 bases and J by 7 bases, 8 bases remained unmatched. As DNA, the CDR3 is TGTGCCAGCAGTACGGGACAGGGGTTCTCCCAGCCCCAGCATTTT. This codes for CASSTGQGFSQPQHF.

The chain links TRBV24-1 to TRBJ2-3; no clear D. The length of the CDR3 is 16 residues. V was shortened by 3 bases and J by 0 bases, with 12 bases between the two germline ends. In germline, CDR1 is KGHDR, CDR2 SFDVKD. CDR3 loop: CATSDRWRTSTDTQYF. CDR3 in DNA: TGTGCCACCAGTGATCGTTGGAGAACTAGCACAGATACGCAGTATTTT.

The chain uses TRBV10-3 and TRBJ2-7; D perhaps matches TRBD2 (7 bases). V was pared by 4 bases and J by 4 bases, with 14 bases between. Germline CDR1 ENHRY, CDR2 SYGVKD. The CDR3 length is 14 residues. CDR3 nucleotide sequence: TGTGCCATCAGTGCGGGGGGCTTCGATTACGAGCAGTACTTC. Its translation is CAISAGGFDYEQYF.

The gene calls are TRBV11-2 and TRBJ1-1; D unclear. From germline, CDR1 is SGHAT and CDR2 FQNNGV. The CDR3 runs to 15 residues. V gave up 0 bases and J gave up 1 base, with 9 bases separating them. CDR3: CASSLDGRQNTEAFF. CDR3 coding DNA: TGTGCCAGCAGCTTAGATGGGAGACAGAACACTGAAGCTTTCTTT.

This clone was detected once. V and J are TRBV18 and TRBJ1-3; D remains unclear. The CDR3 length is 14 residues. The ends were cut back, 3 bases at V and 2 bases at J, with 8 bases in the middle. Germline CDR1 reads KGHSH; CDR2 reads LQKENI. CDR3 protein: CASSPNTAGNTIYF. As DNA, the CDR3 is TGTGCCAGCTCACCCAATACTGCTGGAAACACCATATATTTT. The variable domain in full, with the rest retrieved from reference TRBV18 and TRBJ1-3, is NAGVMQNPRHLVRRRGQEARLRCSPMKGHSHVYWYRQLPEEGLKFMVYLQKENIIDESGMPKERFSAEFPKEGPSILRIQQVVRGDSAAYFCASSPNTAGNTIYFGEGSWLTVV.

The chain is built from TRBV7-6 and TRBJ1-1; the D gene is possibly TRBD1 (5 bases). Trimming took 5 bases from V and 4 from J, leaving 14 bases between them. The CDR3 consists of 14 residues. From germline, CDR1 is SGHVS and CDR2 FNYEAQ. The CDR3 loop is CASSPGGVVTEAFF. The DNA for the CDR3 is TGTGCCAGCAGCCCGGGGGGGGTTGTCACTGAAGCTTTCTTT.

The table lists this clone with a count of one. This chain's CDR3 is CASSTDRNTQYF. The CDR3 nucleotides read TGTGCCAGCAGTACGGACAGAAATACGCAGTATTTT. The chain carries TRBV11-3 and TRBJ2-3; possibly TRBD1 for D (6 bases). CDR1 is SGHNT, CDR2 YENEEA, per germline. The CDR3 runs to 12 residues. The V end was cut by 6 bases, the J end by 7 bases, with 11 bases between.

The chain combines TRBV5-1 with TRBJ1-4; 7 bases line up with TRBD1. Germline CDR1 reads SGHRS; CDR2 reads YFSETQ. Trimming took 2 bases from V and 6 from J; bases not matched to a gene: 4. This CDR3 has 14 amino acids. This CDR3 is CASSFQGGDEKLFF. For the CDR3, the DNA is TGCGCCAGCAGCTTCCAGGGGGGAGATGAAAAACTGTTTTTT.

The V gene is TRBV6-5, the J gene TRBJ1-2, with D uncertain. Germline CDR1 is MNHEY and CDR2 is SVGAGI. The CDR3 loop spans 13 amino acids. V was cut by 5 bases and J by 3 bases, with 10 bases left in between. The CDR3 nucleotides are TGTGCCAGCAGTCCTAGGTCCTACTATGGCTACACCTTC. Amino acid sequence: CASSPRSYYGYTF.